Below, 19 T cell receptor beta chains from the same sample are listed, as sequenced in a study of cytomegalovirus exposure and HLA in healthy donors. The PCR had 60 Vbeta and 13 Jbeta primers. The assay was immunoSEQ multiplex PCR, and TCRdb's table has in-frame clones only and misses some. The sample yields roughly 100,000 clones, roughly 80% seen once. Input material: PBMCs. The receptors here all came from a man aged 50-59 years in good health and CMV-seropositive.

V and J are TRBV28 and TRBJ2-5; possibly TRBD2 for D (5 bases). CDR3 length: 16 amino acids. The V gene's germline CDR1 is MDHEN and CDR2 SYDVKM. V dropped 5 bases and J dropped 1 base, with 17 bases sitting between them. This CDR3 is CASSTTIQLGQETQYF. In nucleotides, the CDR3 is TGTGCCAGCAGTACGACTATTCAGTTAGGCCAAGAGACCCAGTACTTC.

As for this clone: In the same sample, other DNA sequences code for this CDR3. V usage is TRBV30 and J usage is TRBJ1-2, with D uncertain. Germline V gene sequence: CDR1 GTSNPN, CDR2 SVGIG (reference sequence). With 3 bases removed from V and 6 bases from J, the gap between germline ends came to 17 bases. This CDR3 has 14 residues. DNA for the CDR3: TGTGCCTGGAGCTTGGAGAGGAGGCTGAATGGCTACACCTTC. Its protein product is CAWSLERRLNGYTF.

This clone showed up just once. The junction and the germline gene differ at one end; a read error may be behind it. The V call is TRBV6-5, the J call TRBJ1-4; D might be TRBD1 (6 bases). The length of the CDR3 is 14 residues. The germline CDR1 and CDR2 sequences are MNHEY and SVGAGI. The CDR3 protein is CASSSLTGRRKTVF. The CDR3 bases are TGTGCCAGCAGTTCTTTAACAGGGAGAAGAAAAACTGTTTTT.

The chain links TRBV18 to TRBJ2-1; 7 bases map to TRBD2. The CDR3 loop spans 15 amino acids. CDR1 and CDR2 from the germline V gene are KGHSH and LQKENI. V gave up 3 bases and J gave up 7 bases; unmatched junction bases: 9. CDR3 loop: CASSPPWGGKNEQFF. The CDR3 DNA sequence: TGTGCCAGCTCACCCCCTTGGGGAGGGAAGAATGAGCAGTTCTTC.

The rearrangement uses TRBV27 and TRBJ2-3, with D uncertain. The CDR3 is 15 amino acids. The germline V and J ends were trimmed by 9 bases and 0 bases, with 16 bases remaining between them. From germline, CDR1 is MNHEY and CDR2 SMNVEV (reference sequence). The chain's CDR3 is CARIKILPSTDTQYF. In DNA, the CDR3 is TGTGCCAGGATAAAAATCCTACCTAGCACAGATACGCAGTATTTT.

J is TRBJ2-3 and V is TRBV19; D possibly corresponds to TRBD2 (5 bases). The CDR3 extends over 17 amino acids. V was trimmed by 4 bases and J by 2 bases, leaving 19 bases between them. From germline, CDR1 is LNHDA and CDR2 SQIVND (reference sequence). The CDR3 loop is CASSTLTAPGITDTQYF. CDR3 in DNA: TGTGCCAGTAGTACCCTAACCGCTCCGGGGATCACAGATACGCAGTATTTT.

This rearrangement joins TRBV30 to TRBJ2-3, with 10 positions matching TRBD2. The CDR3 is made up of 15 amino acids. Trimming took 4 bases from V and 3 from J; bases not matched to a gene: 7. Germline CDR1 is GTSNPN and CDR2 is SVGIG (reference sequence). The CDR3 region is CAWNLGTSETDTQYF. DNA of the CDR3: TGTGCCTGGAATCTAGGGACTAGCGAGACAGATACGCAGTATTTT.

The CDR3 DNA reads TGTGCCAGCAGCTCGGGACTCTCCGAGGGTGGCGAGCAGTACTTC. This sequence encodes CASSSGLSEGGEQYF. This chain connects TRBV5-5 to TRBJ2-5; a possible D gene is TRBD2 (6 bases). The J call is uncertain, as TRBJ2-7 better fits the DNA end. The CDR3 is made up of 15 amino acids. The V gene's germline CDR1 is SGHKS and CDR2 YYEKEE (reference sequence).

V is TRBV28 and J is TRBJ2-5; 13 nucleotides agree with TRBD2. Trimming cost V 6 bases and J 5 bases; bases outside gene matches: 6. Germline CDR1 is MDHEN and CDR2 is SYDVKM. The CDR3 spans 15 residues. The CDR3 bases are TGTGCCAGCAGCCCACTAGCGGGAGGGTCTGAGACCCAGTACTTC. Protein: CASSPLAGGSETQYF.

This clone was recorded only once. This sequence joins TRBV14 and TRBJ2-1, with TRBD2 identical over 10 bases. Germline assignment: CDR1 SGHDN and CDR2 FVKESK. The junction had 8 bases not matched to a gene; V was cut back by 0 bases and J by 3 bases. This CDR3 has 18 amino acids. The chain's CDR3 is CASSQDKREGYYYNEQFF. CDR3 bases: TGTGCCAGCAGCCAAGATAAGCGGGAGGGCTACTACTACAATGAGCAGTTCTTC.

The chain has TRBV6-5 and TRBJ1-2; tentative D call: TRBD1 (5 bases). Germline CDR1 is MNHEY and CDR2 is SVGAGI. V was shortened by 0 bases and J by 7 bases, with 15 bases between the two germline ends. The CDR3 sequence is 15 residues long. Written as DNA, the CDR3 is TGTGCCAGCAGTTACTCGTTGTCAGGGAAGAGTGGCTACACCTTC. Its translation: CASSYSLSGKSGYTF.

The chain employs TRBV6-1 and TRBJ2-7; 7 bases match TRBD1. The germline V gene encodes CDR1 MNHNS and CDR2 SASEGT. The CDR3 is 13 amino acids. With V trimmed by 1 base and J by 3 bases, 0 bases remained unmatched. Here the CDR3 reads CASSEDRGYEQYF. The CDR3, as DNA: TGTGCCAGCAGTGAAGACAGGGGCTACGAGCAGTACTTC.

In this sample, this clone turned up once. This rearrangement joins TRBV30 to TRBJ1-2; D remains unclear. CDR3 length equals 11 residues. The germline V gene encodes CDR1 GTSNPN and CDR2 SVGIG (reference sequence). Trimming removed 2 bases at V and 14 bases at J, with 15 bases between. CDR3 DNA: TGTGCCTGGAGTCCATTACGGGATCTTACCTTC. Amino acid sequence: CAWSPLRDLTF.

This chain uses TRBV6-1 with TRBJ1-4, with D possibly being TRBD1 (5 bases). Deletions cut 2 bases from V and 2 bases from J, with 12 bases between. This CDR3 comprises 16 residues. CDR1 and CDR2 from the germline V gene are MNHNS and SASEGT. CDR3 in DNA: TGTGCCAGCAGTGAACTAGCAGGGAGGACTAATGAAAAACTGTTTTTT. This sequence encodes CASSELAGRTNEKLFF.

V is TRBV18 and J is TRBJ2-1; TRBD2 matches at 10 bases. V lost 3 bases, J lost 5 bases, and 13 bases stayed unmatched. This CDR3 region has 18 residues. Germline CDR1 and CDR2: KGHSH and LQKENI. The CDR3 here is CASSPSWLASGSDNEQFF. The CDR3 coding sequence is TGTGCCAGCTCACCCTCGTGGTTGGCTAGCGGGAGCGACAATGAGCAGTTCTTC. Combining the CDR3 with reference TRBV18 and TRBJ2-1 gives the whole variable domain NAGVMQNPRHLVRRRGQEARLRCSPMKGHSHVYWYRQLPEEGLKFMVYLQKENIIDESGMPKERFSAEFPKEGPSILRIQQVVRGDSAAYFCASSPSWLASGSDNEQFFGPGTRLTVL.

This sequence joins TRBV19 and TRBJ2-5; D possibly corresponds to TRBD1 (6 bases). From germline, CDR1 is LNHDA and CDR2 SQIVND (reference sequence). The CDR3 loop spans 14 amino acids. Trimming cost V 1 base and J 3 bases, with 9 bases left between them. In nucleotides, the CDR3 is TGTGCCAGTAGTATAGTCCACAGGGAAGAGACCCAGTACTTC. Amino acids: CASSIVHREETQYF.

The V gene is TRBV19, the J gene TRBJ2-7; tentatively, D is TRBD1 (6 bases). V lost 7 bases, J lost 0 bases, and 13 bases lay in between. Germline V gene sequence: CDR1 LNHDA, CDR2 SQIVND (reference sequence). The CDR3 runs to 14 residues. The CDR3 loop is CASKRSRGSYEQYF. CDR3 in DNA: TGTGCCAGTAAAAGGAGCAGGGGCTCCTACGAGCAGTACTTC.

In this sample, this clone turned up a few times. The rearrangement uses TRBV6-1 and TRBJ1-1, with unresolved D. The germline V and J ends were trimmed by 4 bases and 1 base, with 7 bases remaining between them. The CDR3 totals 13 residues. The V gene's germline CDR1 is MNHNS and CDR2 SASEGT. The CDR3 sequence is CASSVTENTEAFF. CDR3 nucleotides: TGTGCCAGCAGTGTCACAGAGAACACTGAAGCTTTCTTT.

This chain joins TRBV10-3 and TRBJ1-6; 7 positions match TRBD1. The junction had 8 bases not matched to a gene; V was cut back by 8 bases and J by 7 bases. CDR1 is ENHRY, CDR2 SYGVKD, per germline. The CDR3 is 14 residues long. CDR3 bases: TGTGCCATCCGACCCGGGACAGAAAATTCACCCCTCCACTTT. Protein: CAIRPGTENSPLHF.